This TCR beta chain stems from a study of blood T cell repertoires in COVID-19. About the research overall: In each case, the material was cDNA or gDNA derived from T cells, B-cell-depleted T cells, or PBMCs.

Study members were between about 18 and 100 years old and lived in 24 US regions. Authors' methods: Nucleated cell counts were estimated from reference gene primer amplification. Sequencing used immunoSEQ multiplex PCR; TCRdb keeps in-frame clones, though not all of them. The V and J calls and clone size come from that table; D and trimming were worked out from the DNA. Here the sample spans roughly 250,000 clones, under 95% being singletons. With 3 bases removed from V and 6 bases from J, the gap between germline ends came to 17 bases. The length of the CDR3 is 16 residues. Per the germline V gene, CDR1 is KGHDR and CDR2 is SFDVKD.

This chain joins TRBV24-1 and TRBJ2-1; a weak D match, TRBD1 (5 bases). This sequence was found in a woman between 40 and 50 years old with acute COVID-19. The sample consisted of PBMCs or T cells enriched from blood (not recorded which). The CDR3, as DNA: TGTGCCACCAGTGATGCACAGGCCCAGGGCGCCAATGAGCAGTTCTTC. It encodes CATSDAQAQGANEQFF.